This TCR beta chain was sequenced in a study of breast tumors, draining lymph nodes, adjacent tissues. TCRdb re-derived calls from the multiplex PCR reads in MiXCR, one entry per CDR3 protein. The sample lists 50,000 to 55,000 distinct CDR3 sequences; approximately 45% were seen once. Study-level points and caveats: The lymph node origin of tumor T cells was framed as consistent with a hypothesis, not demonstrated. Luminal-like breast cancer showed significantly higher tumor–nontumor repertoire similarity than basal-like.

Trimming shortened V by 1 base and J by 7 bases, and 16 bases separated the two germline ends. The CDR3 runs 14 residues. Germline CDR1 DFQATT, CDR2 SNEGSKA (reference sequence). This clonotype showed up many times. Its cognate antigen is unknown. This may stem from a read error, because a much larger clone lies one nucleotide away. Sample: breast tumor tissue. The source is a female donor with breast cancer. Some clones in this sample may be carry-over from other donors' samples. The chain employs TRBV20-1 and TRBJ1-2, with D maybe TRBD1 (6 bases). This CDR3 is CSARAPGDPAGYTF. The CDR3 region has the DNA TGCAGTGCTAGAGCTCCAGGGGATCCGGCTGGCTACACCTTC.